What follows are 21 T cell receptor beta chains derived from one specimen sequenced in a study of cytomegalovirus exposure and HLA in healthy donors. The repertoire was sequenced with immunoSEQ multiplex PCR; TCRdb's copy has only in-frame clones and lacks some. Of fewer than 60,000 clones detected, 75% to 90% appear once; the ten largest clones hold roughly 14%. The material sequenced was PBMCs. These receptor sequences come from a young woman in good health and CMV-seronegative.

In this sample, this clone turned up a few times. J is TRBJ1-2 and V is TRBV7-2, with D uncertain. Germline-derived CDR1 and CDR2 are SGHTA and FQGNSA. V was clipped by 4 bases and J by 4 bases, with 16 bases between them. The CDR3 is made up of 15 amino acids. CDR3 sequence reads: CASSSDPRGGYGYTF. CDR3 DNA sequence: TGTGCCAGCAGCTCCGACCCCCGAGGCGGCTATGGCTACACCTTC. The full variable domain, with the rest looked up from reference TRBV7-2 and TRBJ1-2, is GAGVSQSPSNKVTEKGKDVELRCDPISGHTALYWYRQSLGQGLEFLIYFQGNSAPDKSGLPSDRFSAERTGGSVSTLTIQRTQQEDSAVYLCASSSDPRGGYGYTFGSGTRLTVV.

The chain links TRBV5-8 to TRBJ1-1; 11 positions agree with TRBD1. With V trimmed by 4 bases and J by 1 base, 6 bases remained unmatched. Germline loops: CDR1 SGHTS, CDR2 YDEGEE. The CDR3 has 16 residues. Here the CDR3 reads CASSPGQGAGNTEAFF. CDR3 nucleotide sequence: TGTGCCAGCAGCCCCGGACAGGGGGCAGGGAACACTGAAGCTTTCTTT.

The CDR3 region is CAWSVSDNTGELFF. The CDR3 bases are TGTGCCTGGAGTGTAAGCGATAACACCGGGGAGCTGTTTTTT. This chain links TRBV30 with TRBJ2-2; D gene uncertain. V lost 0 bases, J lost 2 bases, and 7 bases lay in between. Looked up from germline, CDR1 is GTSNPN and CDR2 is SVGIG (reference sequence). CDR3 length: 14 residues.

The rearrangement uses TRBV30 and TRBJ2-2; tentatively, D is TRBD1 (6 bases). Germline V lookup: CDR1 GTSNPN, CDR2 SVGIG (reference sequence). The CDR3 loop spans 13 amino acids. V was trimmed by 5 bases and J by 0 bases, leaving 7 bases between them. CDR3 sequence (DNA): TGTGCCTGGGCAGGGGCGAACACCGGGGAGCTGTTTTTT. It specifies CAWAGANTGELFF.

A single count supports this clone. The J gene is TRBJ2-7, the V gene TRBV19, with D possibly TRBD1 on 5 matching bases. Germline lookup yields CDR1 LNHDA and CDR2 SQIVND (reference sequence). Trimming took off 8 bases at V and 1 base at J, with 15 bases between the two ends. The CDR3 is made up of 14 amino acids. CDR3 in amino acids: CASRLQENSYEQYF. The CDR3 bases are TGTGCCAGTCGCTTACAGGAGAATTCCTACGAGCAGTACTTC.

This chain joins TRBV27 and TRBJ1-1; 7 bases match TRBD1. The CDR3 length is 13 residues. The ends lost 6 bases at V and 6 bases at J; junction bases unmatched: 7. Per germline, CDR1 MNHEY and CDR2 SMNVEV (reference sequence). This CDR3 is CASRPDRAAEAFF. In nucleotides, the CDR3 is TGTGCCAGCAGACCAGACAGGGCGGCTGAAGCTTTCTTT.

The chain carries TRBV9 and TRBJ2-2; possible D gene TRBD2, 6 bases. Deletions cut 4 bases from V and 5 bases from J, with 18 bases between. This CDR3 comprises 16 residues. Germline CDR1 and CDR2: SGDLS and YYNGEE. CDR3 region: CASSPRGTPFTGELFF. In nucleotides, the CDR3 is TGTGCCAGCAGCCCCCGGGGGACCCCCTTTACCGGGGAGCTGTTTTTT. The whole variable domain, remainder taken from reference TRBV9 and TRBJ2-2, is DSGVTQTPKHLITATGQRVTLRCSPRSGDLSVYWYQQSLDQGLQFLIQYYNGEERAKGNILERFSAQQFPDLHSELNLSSLELGDSALYFCASSPRGTPFTGELFFGEGSRLTVL.

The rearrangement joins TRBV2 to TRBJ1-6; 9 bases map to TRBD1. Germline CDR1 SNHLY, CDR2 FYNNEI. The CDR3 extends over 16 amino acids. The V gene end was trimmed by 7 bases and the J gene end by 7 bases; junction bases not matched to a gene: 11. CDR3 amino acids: CASTRLSGTGNSPLHF. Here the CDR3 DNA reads TGTGCCAGCACCCGCCTTTCGGGGACAGGGAATTCACCCCTCCACTTT.

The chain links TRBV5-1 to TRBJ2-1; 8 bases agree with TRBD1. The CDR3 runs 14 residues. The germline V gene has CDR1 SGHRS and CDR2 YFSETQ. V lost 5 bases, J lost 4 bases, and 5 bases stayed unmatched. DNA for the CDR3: TGCGCCAGCAGTACCGGGACAGGATACAATGAGCAGTTCTTC. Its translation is CASSTGTGYNEQFF.

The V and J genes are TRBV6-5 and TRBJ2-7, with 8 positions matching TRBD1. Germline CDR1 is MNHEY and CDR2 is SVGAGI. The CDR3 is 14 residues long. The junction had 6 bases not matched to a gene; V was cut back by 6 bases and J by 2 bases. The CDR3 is CASSIQGEAYEQYF. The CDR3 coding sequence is TGTGCCAGCAGCATACAGGGGGAGGCCTACGAGCAGTACTTC.

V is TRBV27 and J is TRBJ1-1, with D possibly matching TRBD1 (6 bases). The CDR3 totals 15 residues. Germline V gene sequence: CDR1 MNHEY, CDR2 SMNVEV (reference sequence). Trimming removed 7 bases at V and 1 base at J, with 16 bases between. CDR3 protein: CASTLDSTGNTEAFF. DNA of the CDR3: TGTGCCAGCACCCTGGACAGCACAGGGAACACTGAAGCTTTCTTT.

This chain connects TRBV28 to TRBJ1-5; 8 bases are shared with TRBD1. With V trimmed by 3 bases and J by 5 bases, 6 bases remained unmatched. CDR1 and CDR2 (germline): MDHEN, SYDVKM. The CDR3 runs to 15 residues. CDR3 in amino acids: CASSLGTGGYQPQHF. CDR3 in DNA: TGTGCCAGCAGTTTGGGTACAGGGGGGTATCAGCCCCAGCATTTT.

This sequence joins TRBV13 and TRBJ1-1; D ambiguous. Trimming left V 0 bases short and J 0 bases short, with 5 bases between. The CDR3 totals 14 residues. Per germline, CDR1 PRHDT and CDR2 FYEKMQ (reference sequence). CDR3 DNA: TGTGCCAGCAGCTTAGGACAGATGAACACTGAAGCTTTCTTT. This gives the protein CASSLGQMNTEAFF.

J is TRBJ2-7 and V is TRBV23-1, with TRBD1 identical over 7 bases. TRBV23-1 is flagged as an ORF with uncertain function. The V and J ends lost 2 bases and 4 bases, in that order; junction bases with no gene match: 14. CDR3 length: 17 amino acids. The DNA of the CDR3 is TGCGCCAGCAGTCAACCCAGGGACAGACCGTGGGGTTACGAGCAGTACTTC. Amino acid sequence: CASSQPRDRPWGYEQYF.

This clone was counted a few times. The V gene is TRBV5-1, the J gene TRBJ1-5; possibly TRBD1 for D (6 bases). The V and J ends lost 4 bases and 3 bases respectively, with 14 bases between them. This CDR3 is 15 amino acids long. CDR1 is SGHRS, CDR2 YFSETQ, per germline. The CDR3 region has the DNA TGCGCCAGCAGCCCTGAGACAGGCCACAATCAGCCCCAGCATTTT. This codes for CASSPETGHNQPQHF.

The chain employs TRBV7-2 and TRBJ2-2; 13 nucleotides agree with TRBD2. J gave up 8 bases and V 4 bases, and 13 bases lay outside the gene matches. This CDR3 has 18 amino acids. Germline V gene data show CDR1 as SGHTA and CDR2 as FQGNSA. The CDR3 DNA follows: TGTGCCAGCAGCTCCAGGACTAGCGGGGGAATCCGGGCGGGGGAGCTGTTTTTT. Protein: CASSSRTSGGIRAGELFF.

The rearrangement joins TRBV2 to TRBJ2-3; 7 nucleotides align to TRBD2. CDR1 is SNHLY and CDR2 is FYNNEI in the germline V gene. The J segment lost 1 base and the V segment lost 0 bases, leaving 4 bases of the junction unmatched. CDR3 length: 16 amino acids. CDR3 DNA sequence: TGTGCCAGCAGTGAAGCGCTTCGGGGGGGCACAGATACGCAGTATTTT. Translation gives CASSEALRGGTDTQYF.

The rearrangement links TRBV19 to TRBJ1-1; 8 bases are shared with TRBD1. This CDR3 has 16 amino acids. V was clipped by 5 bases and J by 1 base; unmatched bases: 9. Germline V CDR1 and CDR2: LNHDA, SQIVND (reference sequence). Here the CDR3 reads CASSGQGGFWNTEAFF. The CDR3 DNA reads TGTGCCAGTAGTGGACAGGGAGGGTTTTGGAACACTGAAGCTTTCTTT.

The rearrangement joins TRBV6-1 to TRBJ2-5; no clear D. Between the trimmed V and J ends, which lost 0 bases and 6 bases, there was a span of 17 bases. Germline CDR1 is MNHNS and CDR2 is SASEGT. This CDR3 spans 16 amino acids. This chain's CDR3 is CASSEARLSMRKTQYF. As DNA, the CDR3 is TGTGCCAGCAGTGAAGCACGGCTATCTATGAGGAAGACCCAGTACTTC.

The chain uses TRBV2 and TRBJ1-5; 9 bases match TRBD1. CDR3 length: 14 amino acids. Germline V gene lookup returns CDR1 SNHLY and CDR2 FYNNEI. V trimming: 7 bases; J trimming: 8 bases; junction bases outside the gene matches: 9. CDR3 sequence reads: CASTPDRGGEPQHF. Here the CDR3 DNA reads TGTGCCAGCACCCCGGACAGGGGAGGGGAGCCCCAGCATTTT.

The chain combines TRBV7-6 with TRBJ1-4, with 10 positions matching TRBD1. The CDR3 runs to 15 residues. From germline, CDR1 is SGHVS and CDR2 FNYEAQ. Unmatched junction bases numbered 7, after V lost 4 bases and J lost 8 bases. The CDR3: CASSSAGTGVEKLFF. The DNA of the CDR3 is TGTGCCAGCAGCTCCGCCGGGACAGGGGTCGAAAAACTGTTTTTT.